The text below deals with one TCR beta chain. Antigen unknown. One end of the junction varies from germline; a read error may be responsible. This sample was taken from a study of T cells in Graves' hyperthyroidism and ophthalmopathy. Study conclusions and caveats: Ophthalmopathy, as predicted by the model, came a median around 7 months after the prediction.

Amplified TCR beta CDR3 regions came from RNA transcripts. The HTBI primer set was used in a first-round RT-PCR of the TCR CDR3. Via MiXCR, TCRdb re-called the multiplex PCR reads, giving one row per CDR3 protein. Found here are around 340,000 distinct CDR3 sequences, around 14% of them singletons; the top ten hold about 26%. This clonotype was sampled from a young woman with Graves' hyperthyroidism. Sequencing input: blood.

Written as DNA, the CDR3 is TGTGCCAGCAGCCAAAGGATAGTCACGGGACCTTATGCCTACACCTTC. Amino acids: CASSQRIVTGPYAYTF. V gene TRBV3-1 combines with J gene TRBJ1-2; maybe TRBD1 (5 bases). CDR3 length equals 16 residues. The germline V gene has CDR1 LGHDT and CDR2 YNNKEL (reference sequence).